The 15 T cell receptor beta chains presented below share a single source sample, sequenced in a study of T cell repertoires in cytomegalovirus infection. In TCRdb, the reads were re-called with MiXCR into one record per CDR3 protein. The sample has 230,000 or so distinct CDR3 sequences; over 15% are singletons. The sequenced material came from CD8+ T cells from PBMCs. The receptors were sampled from a human donor in good health (CMV status not recorded). Some clones in this sample may be carry-over from other donors' samples.

This clonotype was counted between two and nine times. CDR3 bases: TGTGCCAGCAGCTTGCTTTCAGGACAGGGGGAGTATGGCTACACCTTC. Translating gives CASSLLSGQGEYGYTF. The chain uses TRBV7-8 and TRBJ1-2; 10 bases fit TRBD1. V shed 3 bases, J shed 5 bases, and the junction held 9 bases outside the gene matches. Germline V lookup: CDR1 SGHVS, CDR2 FQNEAQ. This CDR3 spans 16 amino acids.

The chain recombines TRBV5-5 with TRBJ2-7; the D gene could be TRBD1 or TRBD2 (6 bases each). This CDR3 comprises 15 residues. V was trimmed by 0 bases and J by 7 bases, leaving 17 bases between them. Looked up from germline, CDR1 is SGHKS and CDR2 is YYEKEE (reference sequence). This CDR3 reads CASSLAWGAGGEQYF. In DNA form, the CDR3 reads TGTGCCAGCAGCTTGGCCTGGGGGGCTGGCGGGGAGCAGTACTTC.

About this clonotype itself: This may be a read error: a much more frequent sequence differs by one nucleotide. The rearrangement joins TRBV7-3 to TRBJ2-1, with 7 bases fitting TRBD2. Per the germline V gene, CDR1 is SGHTA and CDR2 is FQGTGA. The CDR3 runs to 16 residues. V was pared by 4 bases and J by 9 bases, with 15 bases of the junction left unmatched. CDR3 DNA sequence: TGTGCCAGCAGCTCGAAAGGGCGGACTAGGGTTGGTGAGCAGTTCTTC. It encodes CASSSKGRTRVGEQFF.

CDR3 coding DNA: TGTGCCAGCAGCCAAGGACATTTGAACACTGAAGCTTTCTTT. As protein: CASSQGHLNTEAFF. The chain uses TRBV4-2 and TRBJ1-1, with D unclear. The V gene's germline CDR1 is LGHNA and CDR2 YNFKEQ. CDR3 length: 14 residues. V lost 1 base and J 0 bases, leaving 6 bases between the germline ends.

A few counts support this clonotype. V usage is TRBV4-2 and J usage is TRBJ1-1, with 7 bases aligning to TRBD1. Trimming at V came to 3 bases and at J to 5 bases, leaving 6 bases not matched to a gene. The CDR3 covers 14 residues. From germline, CDR1 is LGHNA and CDR2 YNFKEQ. Written as DNA, the CDR3 is TGTGCCAGCAGCCACAACGACAGGGTTACTGAAGCTTTCTTT. The encoded protein is CASSHNDRVTEAFF.

CDR3 in amino acids: CASSPYSQDRGLGYGYTF. CDR3 nucleotide sequence: TGTGCCAGCAGCCCGTATTCCCAAGACAGGGGATTAGGCTATGGCTACACCTTC. This rearrangement joins TRBV7-9 to TRBJ1-2, with TRBD1 matching 8 bases. V gave up 5 bases and J gave up 4 bases; unmatched junction bases: 18. Germline V lookup: CDR1 SEHNR, CDR2 FQNEAQ (reference sequence). The CDR3 runs to 18 residues.

The genes are TRBV9 and TRBJ1-1; D call uncertain. This CDR3 has 13 residues. Trimming shortened V by 5 bases and J by 2 bases, and 10 bases separated the two germline ends. Germline V gene sequence: CDR1 SGDLS, CDR2 YYNGEE. The DNA for the CDR3 is TGTGCCAGCAGGATAACATCCAACACTGAAGCTTTCTTT. Amino acids: CASRITSNTEAFF.

The table lists this clonotype with many counts. The chain links TRBV7-8 to TRBJ1-2; the match to TRBD1 covers 11 bases. The J segment lost 13 bases and the V segment lost 5 bases, leaving 9 bases of the junction unmatched. CDR3 length: 13 residues. CDR1 is SGHVS, CDR2 FQNEAQ, per germline. The CDR3, as DNA: TGTGCCAGCAGCCCCACCCCCGGGACAGGGGGCACCTTC. This gives the protein CASSPTPGTGGTF.

The CDR3, as DNA: TGTGCCAGCAGAGTCGAGGAGGGGGAAGGTCCCCAGCATTTT. Amino acid sequence: CASRVEEGEGPQHF. This chain joins TRBV12-3 or TRBV12-4 and TRBJ1-5; TRBD1 is a possible D gene (6 bases). Trimming took 6 bases from V and 10 from J, leaving 19 bases between them. This CDR3 is 14 amino acids long.

Ten or more counts support this clonotype. The chain recombines TRBV7-6 with TRBJ1-1; D not certain. This CDR3 has 13 residues. Per the germline V gene, CDR1 is SGHVS and CDR2 is FNYEAQ. Trimming took off 0 bases at V and 7 bases at J, with 9 bases between the two ends. CDR3 residues: CASSLAPRIEAFF. Written as DNA, the CDR3 is TGTGCCAGCAGCTTAGCTCCTCGTATTGAAGCTTTCTTT. Looking up the rest from reference TRBV7-6 and TRBJ1-1 gives the full variable domain: GAGVSQSPRYKVTKRGQDVALRCDPISGHVSLYWYRQALGQGPEFLTYFNYEAQQDKSGLPNDRFSAERPEGSISTLTIQRTEQRDSAMYRCASSLAPRIEAFFGQGTRLTVV.

This clonotype was observed a handful of times. The chain links TRBV23-1 to TRBJ1-6; maybe TRBD1 (5 bases). TRBV23-1 belongs to the ORF category, with a function that is uncertain. CDR3 length: 17 residues. V was shortened by 2 bases and J by 5 bases, with 16 bases between the two germline ends. The CDR3 coding sequence is TGCGCCAGCAGTCAAACCGGGACCGCAAGGAATAATTCACCCCTCCACTTT. Amino acid sequence: CASSQTGTARNNSPLHF.

This clonotype was counted a few times. The rearrangement uses TRBV6-2 or TRBV6-3 and TRBJ2-7; D tentatively fits TRBD1 or TRBD2 (5 bases each). Germline V gives CDR1 MNHEY, CDR2 SVGEGT. Trimming removed 2 bases from V and 5 bases from J, with 7 bases in between. This CDR3 spans 12 amino acids. The CDR3 DNA sequence: TGTGCCAGCAGTTACGGGGGAAACGAGCAGTACTTC. This sequence encodes CASSYGGNEQYF.

This chain joins TRBV11-2 and TRBJ2-3; 8 bases map to TRBD1. This CDR3 has 16 residues. Trimming cost V 2 bases and J 1 base; bases outside gene matches: 5. Germline values: CDR1 SGHAT, CDR2 FQNNGV. This chain's CDR3 is CASSLTGTGGTDTQYF. Written as DNA, the CDR3 is TGTGCCAGCAGCTTAACCGGGACAGGAGGCACAGATACGCAGTATTTT.

This clonotype was picked up many times. The J gene is TRBJ2-1, the V gene TRBV6-4, with no clear D. This CDR3 has 13 amino acids. Germline V lookup: CDR1 MRHNA, CDR2 SNTAGT. Trimming shortened V by 0 bases and J by 10 bases, and 10 bases separated the two germline ends. The CDR3 sequence is CASSDSIEGEQFF. The DNA of the CDR3 is TGTGCCAGCAGTGACTCGATAGAAGGGGAGCAGTTCTTC.

At least ten counts were recorded for this clonotype. The chain is built from TRBV7-6 and TRBJ2-5; D is possibly TRBD2 (6 bases). V lost 3 bases and J lost 2, with 13 bases in between. The CDR3 is made up of 15 amino acids. In germline, CDR1 is SGHVS, CDR2 FNYEAQ. The CDR3 region has the DNA TGTGCCAGCAGCTTTTTGGGACTCCAACAAGAGACCCAGTACTTC. Translation: CASSFLGLQQETQYF.